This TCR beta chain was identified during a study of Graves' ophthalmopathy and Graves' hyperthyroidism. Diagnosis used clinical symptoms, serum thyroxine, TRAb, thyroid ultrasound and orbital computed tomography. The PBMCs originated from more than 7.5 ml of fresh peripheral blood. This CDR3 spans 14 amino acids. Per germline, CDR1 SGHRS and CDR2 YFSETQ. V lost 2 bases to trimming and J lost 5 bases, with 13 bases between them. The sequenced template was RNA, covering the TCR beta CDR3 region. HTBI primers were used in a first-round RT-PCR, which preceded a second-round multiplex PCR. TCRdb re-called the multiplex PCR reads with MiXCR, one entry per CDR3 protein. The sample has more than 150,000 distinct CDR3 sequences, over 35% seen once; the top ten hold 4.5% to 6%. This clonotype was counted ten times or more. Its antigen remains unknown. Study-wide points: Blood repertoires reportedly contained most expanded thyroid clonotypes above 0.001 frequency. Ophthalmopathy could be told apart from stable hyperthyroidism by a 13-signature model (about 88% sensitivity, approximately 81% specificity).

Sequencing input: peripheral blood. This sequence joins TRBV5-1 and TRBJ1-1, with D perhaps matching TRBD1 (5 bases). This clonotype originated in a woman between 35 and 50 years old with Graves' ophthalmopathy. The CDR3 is CASSLGVARTEAFF. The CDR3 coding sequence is TGCGCCAGCAGCTTAGGGGTAGCGAGAACTGAAGCTTTCTTT.